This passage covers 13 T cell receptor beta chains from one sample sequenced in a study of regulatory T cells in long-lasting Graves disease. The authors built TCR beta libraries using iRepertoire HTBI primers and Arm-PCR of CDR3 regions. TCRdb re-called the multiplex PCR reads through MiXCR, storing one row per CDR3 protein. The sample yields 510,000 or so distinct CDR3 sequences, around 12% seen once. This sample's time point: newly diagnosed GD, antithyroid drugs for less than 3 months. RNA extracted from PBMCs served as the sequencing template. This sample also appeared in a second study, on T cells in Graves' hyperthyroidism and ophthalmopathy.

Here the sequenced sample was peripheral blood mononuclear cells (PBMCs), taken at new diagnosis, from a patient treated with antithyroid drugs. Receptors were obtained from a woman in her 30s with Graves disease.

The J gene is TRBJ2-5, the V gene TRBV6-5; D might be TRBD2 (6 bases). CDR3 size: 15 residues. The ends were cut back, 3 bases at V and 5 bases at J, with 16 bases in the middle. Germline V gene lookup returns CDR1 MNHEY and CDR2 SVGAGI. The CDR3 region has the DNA TGTGCCAGCAGTTATTTTCCGGAGGGGTCGGAGACCCAGTACTTC. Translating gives CASSYFPEGSETQYF.

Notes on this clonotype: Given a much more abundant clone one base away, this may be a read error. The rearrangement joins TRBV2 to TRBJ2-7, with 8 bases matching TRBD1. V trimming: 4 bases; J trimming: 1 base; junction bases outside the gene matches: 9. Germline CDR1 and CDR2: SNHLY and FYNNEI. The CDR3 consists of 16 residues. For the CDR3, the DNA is TGTGCCAGCAGTGGTCCCTCGGGACAGGTGTCCTACGAGCAGTACTTC. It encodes CASSGPSGQVSYEQYF.

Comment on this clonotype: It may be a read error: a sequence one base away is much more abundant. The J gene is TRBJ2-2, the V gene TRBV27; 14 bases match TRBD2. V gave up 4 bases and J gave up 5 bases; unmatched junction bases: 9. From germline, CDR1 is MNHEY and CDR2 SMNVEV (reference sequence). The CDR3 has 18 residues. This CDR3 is CASSSPGLAGGITGELFF. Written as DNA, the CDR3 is TGTGCCAGCAGTTCCCCCGGACTAGCGGGAGGTATAACCGGGGAGCTGTTTTTT.

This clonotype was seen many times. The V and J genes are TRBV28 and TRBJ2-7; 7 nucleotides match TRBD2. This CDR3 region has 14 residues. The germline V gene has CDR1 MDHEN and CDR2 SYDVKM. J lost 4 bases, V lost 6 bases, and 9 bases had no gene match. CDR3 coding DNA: TGTGCCAGCAGCCCCGGACTAGAGGGGTACGAGCAGTACTTC. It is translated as CASSPGLEGYEQYF.

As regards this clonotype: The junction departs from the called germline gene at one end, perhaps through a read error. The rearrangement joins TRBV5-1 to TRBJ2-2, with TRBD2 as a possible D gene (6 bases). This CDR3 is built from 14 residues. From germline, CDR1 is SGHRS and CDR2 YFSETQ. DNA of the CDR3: TGCGCCAGCAGCTTTGTGGGATCCGGCGGGGAGCTGTTTTTC. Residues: CASSFVGSGGELFF.

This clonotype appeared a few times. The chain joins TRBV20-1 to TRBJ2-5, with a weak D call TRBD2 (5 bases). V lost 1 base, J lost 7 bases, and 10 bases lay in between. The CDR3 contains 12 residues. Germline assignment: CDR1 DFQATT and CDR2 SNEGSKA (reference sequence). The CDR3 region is CSARALAGTQYF. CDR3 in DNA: TGCAGTGCTAGAGCCTTGGCGGGGACCCAGTACTTC.

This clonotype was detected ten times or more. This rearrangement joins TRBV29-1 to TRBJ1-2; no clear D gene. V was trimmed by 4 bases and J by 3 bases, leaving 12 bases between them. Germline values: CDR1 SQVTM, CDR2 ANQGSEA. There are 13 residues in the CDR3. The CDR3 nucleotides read TGCAGCGTTGTGTTGGGTGTTGACTATGGCTACACCTTC. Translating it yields CSVVLGVDYGYTF.

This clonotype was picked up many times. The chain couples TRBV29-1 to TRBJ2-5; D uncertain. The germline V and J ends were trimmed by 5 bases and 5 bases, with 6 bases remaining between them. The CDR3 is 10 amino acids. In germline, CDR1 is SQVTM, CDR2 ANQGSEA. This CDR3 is CSVNWETQYF. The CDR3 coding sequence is TGCAGCGTTAACTGGGAGACCCAGTACTTC.

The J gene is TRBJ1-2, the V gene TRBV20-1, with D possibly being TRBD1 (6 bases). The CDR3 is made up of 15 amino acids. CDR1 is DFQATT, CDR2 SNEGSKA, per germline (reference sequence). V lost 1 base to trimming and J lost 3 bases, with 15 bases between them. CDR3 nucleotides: TGCAGTGCTAGAGCCCTCAGGGGTGGGGACTATGGCTACACCTTC. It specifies CSARALRGGDYGYTF.

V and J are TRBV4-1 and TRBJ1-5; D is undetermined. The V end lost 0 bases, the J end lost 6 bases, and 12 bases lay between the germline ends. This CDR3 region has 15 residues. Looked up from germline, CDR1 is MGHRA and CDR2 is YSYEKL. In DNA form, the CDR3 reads TGCGCCAGCAGCCAAGAAGAAGGGAGGCTTCAGCCCCAGCATTTT. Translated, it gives CASSQEEGRLQPQHF.

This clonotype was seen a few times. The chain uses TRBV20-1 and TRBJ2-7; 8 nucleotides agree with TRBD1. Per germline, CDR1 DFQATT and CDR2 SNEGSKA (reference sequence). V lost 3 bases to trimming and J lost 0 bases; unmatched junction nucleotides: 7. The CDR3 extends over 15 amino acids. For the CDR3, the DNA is TGCAGTGCTAGTCCCGGACAGGGAGTCTCCTACGAGCAGTACTTC. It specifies CSASPGQGVSYEQYF.

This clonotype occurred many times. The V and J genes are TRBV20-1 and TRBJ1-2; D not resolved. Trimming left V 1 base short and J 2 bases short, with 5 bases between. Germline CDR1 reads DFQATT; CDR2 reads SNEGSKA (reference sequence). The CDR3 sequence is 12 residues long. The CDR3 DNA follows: TGCAGTGCTAGAGGTGGGAACTATGGCTACACCTTC. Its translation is CSARGGNYGYTF.

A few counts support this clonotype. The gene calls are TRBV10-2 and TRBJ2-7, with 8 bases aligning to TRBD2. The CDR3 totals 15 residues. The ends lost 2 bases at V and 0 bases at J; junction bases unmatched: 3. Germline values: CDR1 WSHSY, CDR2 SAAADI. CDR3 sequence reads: CASSESSGASYEQYF. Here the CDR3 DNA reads TGCGCCAGCAGTGAGAGTAGCGGGGCCTCCTACGAGCAGTACTTC.